What follows describes a single T cell receptor beta chain. Its antigen is still unknown. The CDR3 is made up of 13 amino acids. Germline-derived CDR1 and CDR2 are SGHTA and FQGNSA. Trimming took 1 base from V and 13 from J; bases not matched to a gene: 7. Time point given: week 35, safety follow-up. In every dose of vaccine, 300 ug of mutant IDH1 20-mer peptide was given alongside topical imiquimod. Astrocytomas that were new, WHO grade 3 or 4, IDH1-mutant and ATRX-lost were present in the donors. The sample belongs to a study of a mutant IDH1 vaccine in newly diagnosed glioma. In the study overall: Once 4-6 weeks had passed after radiotherapy alone, vaccination started, or it started with temozolomide cycles. Receipt of radiotherapy, temozolomide, or both preceded the study, and most received both. Week 47 marked visit V13, whereas week 35 marked visit V12.

Libraries were prepared by immunoSEQ multiplex PCR; TCRdb keeps only in-frame clonotypes and omits some of them. The sample holds 45,000 to 60,000 clones, 88% seen once. V usage is TRBV7-2 and J usage is TRBJ2-1, with TRBD2 identical over 7 bases. The starting material was PBMCs, obtained from a glioma patient whose treatment included an IDH1 peptide vaccine. This clonotype was obtained from a woman aged 40 to 50 with glioma. The DNA for the CDR3 is TGTGCCAGCAGCTTAGTCGGCGGGGGTGATCAGTTCTTC. Protein: CASSLVGGGDQFF.